This T cell receptor beta chain was sequenced during a study of OX40 agonist ivuxolimab in advanced cancers. Looking at the study overall: Ivuxolimab was a fully human IgG2 agonistic monoclonal antibody targeting the costimulatory receptor OX40 (CD134). Intravenous ivuxolimab was administered to patients every 2 weeks at six dose levels: 0.01, 0.1, 0.3, 1.5, 3 and 10 mg/kg. Of the 50 or so patients in dose escalation, about 19 had hepatocellular carcinoma, some 15 had melanoma, 9 had renal cell carcinoma and 9 had head and neck cancer. A male proportion of 70% to 90% and a mean age of 60 years, ranging from about 23 to 90, were recorded for the dose-escalation cohort. Prior anti-PD-1, anti-PD-L1 or anti-CTLA-4 therapy was permitted, and 40% of dose-escalation patients had received checkpoint inhibitors. Three dose-escalation patients achieved partial responses, one with hepatocellular carcinoma and two with cutaneous melanoma. Peripheral TCRbeta sequencing was intended to test whether TCR sequence diversity was altered and clonal T-cell expansion was caused by ivuxolimab. The paper covers the monotherapy dose-escalation part of the phase I ivuxolimab trial, which included N ≈ 50 patients. The study at large found these results: Low levels of normalized T-cell clonal expansion were also seen in some nonresponding patients. The antigen specificity of the peripheral T cells that underwent clonal expansion was not determined. Partial responders in the 0.1-3.0 mg/kg groups had among the lowest normalized peripheral clonal expansion, especially among CD8+ T cells. On average, CD8+ T cells showed more expanded clones than CD4+ T cells after ivuxolimab. Clonal expansion of both CD4+ and CD8+ blood T cells was observed from baseline to week 6 at doses 0.1 to 3.0 mg/kg.

This clone was found a few times. This receptor's antigen is unknown. No base quality values were provided; no much bigger clone lies one nucleotide off. Genomic DNA was extracted from sorted cells for sequencing of the TCRbeta CDR3 region. The immunoSEQ Assay was used to sequence the TCRbeta CDR3 regions. The table comes from immuneACCESS by way of TCRdb, which keeps in-frame sequences with V and J called. Part of the clones is missing from these tables; in studies checked, under half for an unresolved V gene and the rest for unknown reasons. This sample comprises roughly 58,000 clones, 70% to 85% of them detected only once. The ten largest make up roughly 6.3% of the sample. The trial excluded patients who had a history of autoimmune disease or who were on systemic immunosuppression. Peripheral blood for TCR sequencing was drawn from every dose cohort at baseline, at cycle 4 day 1 and at cycle 7 day 1. The samples were taken from a phase I, first-in-human, multicenter, open-label dose-escalation trial of ivuxolimab. Adults with locally advanced or metastatic melanoma, renal cell carcinoma, hepatocellular carcinoma or head and neck squamous cell carcinoma were enrolled in the trial. Before TCR sequencing, CD4+ and CD8+ T cells were separately sorted from peripheral blood.

CDR1 SGHRS and CDR2 YFSETQ were looked up in the germline V gene. Trimming at the junction amounts to 1 base on V and 1 base on J, and the germline ends lie 8 bases apart. Spanning cysteine to phenylalanine, the CDR3 consists of 14 amino acids. Only the CDR3 DNA stays, 42 bases, in frame from base 1. The V and J segments used are TRBV5-1 and TRBJ2-5, with the D gene not clear enough to name. The clonotype comes from an adult with an advanced solid tumor such as melanoma, head and neck, liver or kidney cancer. The input for sequencing was CD4+ or CD8+ T cells sorted from blood, taken in a trial of the OX40 agonist ivuxolimab. The CDR3 in this case is CASSLTSLQETQYF. The sequence in DNA is TGCGCCAGCAGCTTGACCTCTCTCCAAGAGACCCAGTACTTC.